This entry lists 14 T cell receptor beta chains sequenced from one sample in a study of CD8+ T cells in alopecia areata. Treatment indicated: oral pan-JAK inhibitor, 5-10 mg twice daily. Sequencing relied on a cDNA template that was reverse transcribed from extracted RNA. Produced via immunoSEQ multiplex PCR; TCRdb's table is partial and in-frame only. Among around 300,000 clones listed, roughly 63% were seen once. This sample comprised CD4+ T cells sorted from blood, obtained at week 52, from a patient treated with tofacitinib. The receptors come from a human donor with alopecia areata.

This clone was seen a handful of times. The chain combines TRBV7-3 with TRBJ1-5; TRBD1 aligns across 9 bases. V lost 9 bases, J lost 1 base, and 7 bases stayed unmatched. The CDR3 has 15 residues. Germline V gene data show CDR1 as SGHTA and CDR2 as FQGTGA. CDR3 in DNA: TGTGCCAGTAAAGACAGGGGGGTGAGCAATCAGCCCCAGCATTTT. It translates to CASKDRGVSNQPQHF. Drawing the rest from reference TRBV7-3 and TRBJ1-5, the complete variable domain is GAGVSQTPSNKVTEKGKYVELRCDPISGHTALYWYRQSLGQGPEFLIYFQGTGAADDSGLPNDRFFAVRPEGSVSTLKIQRTERGDSAVYLCASKDRGVSNQPQHFGDGTRLSIL.

The chain carries TRBV5-1 and TRBJ2-2, with D perhaps TRBD2 (6 bases). The germline CDR1 and CDR2 sequences are SGHRS and YFSETQ. This CDR3 contains 17 residues. Trimming took off 6 bases at V and 4 bases at J, with 22 bases between the two ends. The CDR3 nucleotides read TGCGCCAGCAAAACCCGGTGGGAGGCCCGGAGCACCGGGGAGCTGTTTTTT. Translation: CASKTRWEARSTGELFF.

The rearrangement joins TRBV5-1 to TRBJ2-5; D is possibly TRBD2 (5 bases). Looked up from germline, CDR1 is SGHRS and CDR2 is YFSETQ. Trimming removed 2 bases from V and 5 bases from J, with 16 bases in between. CDR3 length: 15 residues. CDR3 region: CASSLADRRLETQYF. In DNA, the CDR3 is TGCGCCAGCAGCTTAGCGGACCGACGACTGGAGACCCAGTACTTC.

This clone was recorded only once. At one end, the junction sequence differs from germline, possibly due to a read error. The CDR3 here is CASSLAGSSHEQYF. CDR3 DNA: TGTGCCAGCAGCTTAGCGGGGTCCTCCCACGAGCAGTACTTC. This sequence joins TRBV7-2 and TRBJ2-7, with D unresolved. There are 14 residues in the CDR3. Germline CDR1 and CDR2: SGHTA and FQGNSA.

The rearrangement links TRBV5-4 to TRBJ2-5; 10 nucleotides match TRBD1. The germline V gene has CDR1 SGHNT and CDR2 YYREEE (reference sequence). The CDR3 is made up of 14 amino acids. V trimming: 5 bases; J trimming: 5 bases; junction bases outside the gene matches: 6. In DNA, the CDR3 is TGTGCCAGCAGAGACGGGACAGGGGTCGAGACCCAGTACTTC. Its protein is CASRDGTGVETQYF.

The chain combines TRBV6-5 with TRBJ2-7; tentative D call: TRBD2 (6 bases). The CDR3 totals 16 residues. The V end was cut by 4 bases, the J end by 3 bases, with 19 bases between. CDR1 and CDR2 from the germline V gene are MNHEY and SVGAGI. CDR3: CASSSLGAGLSYEQYF. DNA of the CDR3: TGTGCCAGCAGTTCCCTAGGCGCGGGGCTCAGCTACGAGCAGTACTTC.

The V and J genes are TRBV30 and TRBJ1-1; no definite D call. The CDR3 is 11 amino acids. Looked up from germline, CDR1 is GTSNPN and CDR2 is SVGIG (reference sequence). Trimming pared 4 bases from V and 11 bases from J, leaving 14 bases between. The CDR3: CAWISGTGAFF. The CDR3 DNA is TGTGCCTGGATTAGCGGAACCGGGGCTTTCTTT.

The chain uses TRBV6-5 and TRBJ2-5; the D is unclear. V lost 4 bases and J 6 bases, leaving 15 bases between the germline ends. The CDR3 extends over 14 amino acids. Germline V gene lookup returns CDR1 MNHEY and CDR2 SVGAGI. Here the CDR3 DNA reads TGTGCCAGCAGTTCCTTGGGTATAGGTCAGACCCAGTACTTC. Its protein product is CASSSLGIGQTQYF.

This clone has only a few counts. The chain combines TRBV6-6 with TRBJ1-1, with D maybe TRBD1 (5 bases). This CDR3 is 12 amino acids long. Germline assignment: CDR1 MNHNY and CDR2 SVGAGI (reference sequence). With 10 bases removed from V and 4 bases from J, the gap between germline ends came to 13 bases. DNA of the CDR3: TGTGCCACCGGGGGGACGGGCACTGAAGCTTTCTTT. It translates to CATGGTGTEAFF.

The rearrangement uses TRBV7-9 and TRBJ1-6; D gene unclear. The germline V gene has CDR1 SEHNR and CDR2 FQNEAQ (reference sequence). V was clipped by 5 bases and J by 2 bases, with 13 bases between them. The CDR3 sequence is 16 residues long. The CDR3 sequence is CASSQPQGTYNSPLHF. CDR3 sequence (DNA): TGTGCCAGCAGCCAACCACAAGGCACCTATAATTCACCCCTCCACTTT.

The chain has TRBV4-1 and TRBJ2-1; 7 bases map to TRBD1. CDR3 size: 15 residues. The J segment lost 3 bases and the V segment lost 2 bases, leaving 4 bases of the junction unmatched. Germline V CDR1 and CDR2: MGHRA, YSYEKL. CDR3 in amino acids: CASSQTGQSYNEQFF. DNA of the CDR3: TGCGCCAGCAGCCAAACGGGACAGAGCTACAATGAGCAGTTCTTC.

The V gene is TRBV7-2, the J gene TRBJ1-2; possible D gene TRBD1, 6 bases. The germline gives CDR1 SGHTA, CDR2 FQGNSA. The V gene lost 5 bases and the J gene lost 5 bases, with 12 bases spanning the gap. This CDR3 region has 13 residues. CDR3 DNA: TGTGCCAGCAGCCGGGACACCGATTATGGCTACACCTTC. Protein sequence: CASSRDTDYGYTF.

The chain has TRBV4-3 and TRBJ2-5, with D perhaps matching TRBD2 (6 bases). The germline V gene has CDR1 LGHNA and CDR2 YSLEER. Trimming shortened V by 0 bases and J by 5 bases, and 13 bases separated the two germline ends. CDR3 length: 15 residues. The CDR3 DNA sequence: TGCGCCAGCAGCCAAGACATGGGCGGAGGGGAGACCCAGTACTTC. Translated: CASSQDMGGGETQYF.

The CDR3 nucleotides are TGTGCCAGCAGTGAAGGGACAGGGACAGAGACCCAGTACTTC. This sequence encodes CASSEGTGTETQYF. This rearrangement joins TRBV2 to TRBJ2-5, with TRBD1 identical over 8 bases. CDR1 is SNHLY, CDR2 FYNNEI, per germline. The CDR3 contains 14 residues. With 1 base clipped from V and 4 bases from J, the junction kept 2 bases outside the gene matches.